This T cell receptor (beta chain) was observed in a study of cytomegalovirus exposure and HLA in healthy donors. Vbeta (60) and Jbeta (13) primers were used in the PCR. Here immunoSEQ multiplex PCR was the method, and the copy in TCRdb shows in-frame clones only, minus some. The data show some 160,000 clones, with 85% seen just once and roughly 2.5% held by the top ten. The study's findings and limits: Indistinguishable V segments, including TRBV6-2 and TRBV6-3, were excluded. According to an earlier analysis, most TCR beta V segments yielded productive rearrangements about 87% or about 30% of the time.

To note about this clone: Antigen: not known.

CDR3 size: 14 residues. Germline V CDR1 and CDR2: MNHEY, SMNVEV (reference sequence). Trimming at V came to 5 bases and at J to 1 base, leaving 4 bases not matched to a gene. What was sequenced was PBMCs. This TCR was sampled from a man aged 25 to 40 in good health and CMV-seropositive. This chain connects TRBV27 to TRBJ1-2; 7 bases fit TRBD1. CDR3 protein: CASSIRGDNYGYTF. The CDR3 DNA is TGTGCCAGCAGTATCAGGGGGGATAACTATGGCTACACCTTC.